This TCR beta chain was observed in a study of blood T cell repertoires in COVID-19. V was clipped by 4 bases and J by 8 bases, with 10 bases between them. Germline assignment: CDR1 KGHDR and CDR2 SFDVKD. The CDR3 runs 12 residues. The table lists this clone with a count of one. Method: immunoSEQ multiplex PCR; TCRdb's copy keeps in-frame clones and lacks some. The sample has about 100,000 clones; around nine tenths are singletons. This TCR came from a woman aged 30 to 39 with acute or convalescent COVID-19. Specimen: peripheral blood. V usage is TRBV24-1 and J usage is TRBJ1-2, with D tentatively TRBD1 (5 bases). CDR3: CATSDQGGGYTF. The DNA of the CDR3 is TGTGCCACCAGTGACCAGGGAGGAGGCTACACCTTC.